The 15 T cell receptor beta chains below all came from one sample that was sequenced in a study of cytomegalovirus exposure and HLA in healthy donors. Primers: 60 Vbeta forward and 13 Jbeta reverse. Measured with immunoSEQ multiplex PCR; TCRdb has only the in-frame clones, and not every one. The table has roughly 69,000 clones, 65% to 70% seen once. Sequencing was carried out using PBMCs. Receptors were obtained from a male donor in good health and CMV-seropositive.

The gene calls are TRBV11-2 and TRBJ1-1, with 7 bases matching TRBD1. Per the germline V gene, CDR1 is SGHAT and CDR2 is FQNNGV. This CDR3 has 16 amino acids. Unmatched junction bases numbered 10, after V lost 6 bases and J lost 0 bases. The CDR3 DNA follows: TGTGCCAGCAGGGGTTTAACCGGGACAGTGAACACTGAAGCTTTCTTT. This sequence encodes CASRGLTGTVNTEAFF.

The chain links TRBV29-1 to TRBJ2-7; 11 positions agree with TRBD2. The CDR3 is 14 residues long. Germline-derived CDR1 and CDR2 are SQVTM and ANQGSEA. V lost 3 bases to trimming and J lost 3 bases; unmatched junction nucleotides: 4. The CDR3 region is CSVEVTSGDYEQYF. In DNA form, the CDR3 reads TGCAGCGTTGAGGTGACTAGCGGGGACTACGAGCAGTACTTC.

This clone was seen more than once but under ten times. J is TRBJ2-2 and V is TRBV7-6; 11 bases fit TRBD2. CDR3 length equals 20 residues. Germline V gene lookup returns CDR1 SGHVS and CDR2 FNYEAQ. The trim removed 4 bases at V and 0 bases at J, leaving 13 bases unmatched. CDR3 amino acids: CASSSRPLAGGLANTGELFF. In DNA, the CDR3 is TGTGCCAGCAGCTCTAGGCCCCTAGCGGGGGGCCTCGCGAACACCGGGGAGCTGTTTTTT.

The chain joins TRBV19 to TRBJ2-2; 9 nucleotides line up with TRBD1. The CDR3 has 14 residues. The V segment lost 10 bases and the J segment 1 base; nucleotides outside the gene matches: 4. In germline, CDR1 is LNHDA, CDR2 SQIVND (reference sequence). The CDR3 protein is CATSGQGNTGELFF. CDR3 sequence (DNA): TGTGCCACCTCGGGACAGGGGAACACCGGGGAGCTGTTTTTT.

The V call is TRBV10-3, the J call TRBJ2-3; 7 positions agree with TRBD2. Germline CDR1 reads ENHRY; CDR2 reads SYGVKD. There are 13 residues in the CDR3. Trimming removed 4 bases from V and 6 bases from J; junction bases left unmatched: 4. The CDR3, as DNA: TGTGCCATCAGTGTAACTAGCGTGGATACGCAGTATTTT. Residues: CAISVTSVDTQYF.

For this clone: A read error may produce the germline difference seen at one junction end. The chain links TRBV19 to TRBJ1-5, with 9 bases that match TRBD1. Germline loops: CDR1 LNHDA, CDR2 SQIVND (reference sequence). This CDR3 comprises 13 residues. CDR3 residues: CASSRDRDQSQHF. In DNA, the CDR3 is TGTGCCAGTAGTAGGGACAGGGATCAGTCCCAGCATTTT.

This rearrangement joins TRBV5-1 to TRBJ2-5, with a possible D match to TRBD2 (5 bases). Germline values: CDR1 SGHRS, CDR2 YFSETQ. V lost 2 bases to trimming and J lost 5 bases, with 19 bases between them. This CDR3 has 16 residues. This CDR3 is CASSFSRGPGGETQYF. CDR3 coding DNA: TGCGCCAGCAGCTTTTCTCGCGGACCCGGCGGGGAGACCCAGTACTTC.

This chain uses TRBV7-2 with TRBJ2-4, with a possible D match to TRBD1 (7 bases). Germline V gene data show CDR1 as SGHTA and CDR2 as FQGNSA. V lost 2 bases to trimming and J lost 8 bases, with 13 bases between them. The CDR3 is made up of 14 amino acids. The CDR3 sequence is CASSLRRGPDIQYF. The DNA for the CDR3 is TGTGCCAGCAGCTTAAGGAGGGGGCCGGACATTCAGTACTTC.

The rearrangement joins TRBV10-2 to TRBJ2-6; TRBD2 might be the D (6 bases). CDR3 size: 17 residues. Germline values: CDR1 WSHSY, CDR2 SAAADI. Trimming took off 3 bases at V and 4 bases at J, with 16 bases between the two ends. The CDR3 reads CASSDGTFISGANVLTF. CDR3 nucleotides: TGCGCCAGCAGTGACGGGACTTTCATCTCCGGGGCCAACGTCCTGACTTTC.

The sample holds one count of this clone. This chain links TRBV11-3 with TRBJ2-7, with 7 bases that match TRBD1. With V trimmed by 4 bases and J by 5 bases, 11 bases remained unmatched. From germline, CDR1 is SGHNT and CDR2 YENEEA. This CDR3 contains 15 residues. The CDR3, as DNA: TGTGCCAGCAGCTCACAGGGGAAGGGGGCTGACGAGCAGTACTTC. Encoded protein: CASSSQGKGADEQYF.

This clone has more than one count but fewer than ten. The chain combines TRBV6-1 with TRBJ2-2; 11 bases align to TRBD2. J lost 3 bases, V lost 6 bases, and 3 bases had no gene match. The CDR3 covers 15 residues. Germline V gene lookup returns CDR1 MNHNS and CDR2 SASEGT. This CDR3 reads CASRKLAGDTGELFF. DNA for the CDR3: TGTGCCAGCAGAAAACTAGCGGGAGACACCGGGGAGCTGTTTTTT.

The chain couples TRBV6-1 to TRBJ1-5; D unresolved. Germline V lookup: CDR1 MNHNS, CDR2 SASEGT. Trimming removed 1 base at V and 2 bases at J, with 12 bases between. The CDR3 has 16 residues. The DNA for the CDR3 is TGTGCCAGCAGTGAAGTTCCTAGGAGGGGCAATCAGCCCCAGCATTTT. Protein product: CASSEVPRRGNQPQHF.

The V call is TRBV5-1, the J call TRBJ2-2, with TRBD2 matching over 7 bases. Germline CDR1 SGHRS, CDR2 YFSETQ. The CDR3 length is 16 residues. V shed 0 bases, J shed 1 base, and the junction held 3 bases outside the gene matches. The CDR3 DNA follows: TGCGCCAGCAGCTTGGTCCCTAGCGGGAACACCGGGGAGCTGTTTTTT. This encodes CASSLVPSGNTGELFF.

The chain recombines TRBV11-2 with TRBJ2-5, with 10 bases aligning to TRBD2. The last part of the DNA fits TRBJ2-7 better; the J call may be wrong. The length of the CDR3 is 13 residues. The germline gives CDR1 SGHAT, CDR2 FQNNGV. The CDR3 DNA reads TGTGCCAGCAGCCTAGCGGGAGTCTACGAGCAGTACTTC. Translated: CASSLAGVYEQYF.

The chain has TRBV6-1 and TRBJ2-3; possibly TRBD2 for D (6 bases). Germline V CDR1 and CDR2: MNHNS, SASEGT. Trimming took 8 bases from V and 3 from J, leaving 9 bases between them. The CDR3 spans 12 residues. CDR3 sequence (DNA): TGTGCCAGCTCGGGAGAGACAGATACGCAGTATTTT. Its protein is CASSGETDTQYF.